This is a list of T cell receptor beta chains from one sample in a study of cytomegalovirus exposure and HLA in healthy donors. Assay used: immunoSEQ multiplex PCR; TCRdb lists only in-frame clones, some missing. The sample includes about 130,000 clones, about two thirds seen only once; the top ten take 3% to 4.5%. The sequencing sample was made of PBMCs. The receptors stem from a man aged 25 to 40 in good health and CMV-seronegative. Both conserved end residues are part of each CDR3. The D gene is left open where the match is weak. Some rows have no size entry. The others give once, few or many, or a class for an expanded clone.

>NA|TRBJ1-2|TRBD1|TRBV19
CASSIAGTGEYGYTF
TGTGCCAGTAGTATAGCCGGGACAGGGGAATACGGCTACACCTTC
>NA|TRBJ2-1|NA|TRBV7-9
CASSLVSYNEQFF
TGTGCCAGCAGCTTAGTCAGTTACAATGAGCAGTTCTTC
>NA|TRBJ2-2|NA|TRBV30
CAWSLVGSGELFF
TGTGCCTGGAGTCTAGTGGGGAGCGGGGAGCTGTTTTTT
>NA|TRBJ2-2|NA|TRBV28
CASSRGGGVTGELFF
TGTGCCAGCAGTAGGGGGGGTGGGGTCACCGGGGAGCTGTTTTTT
>NA|TRBJ2-1|TRBD2|TRBV4-1
CASSQEGSGGQQFF
TGCGCCAGCAGCCAAGAAGGTTCGGGGGGACAGCAGTTCTTC
>NA|TRBJ1-1|TRBD1|TRBV7-2
CASSLEAGGDTEAFF
TGTGCCAGCAGCTTAGAAGCAGGGGGTGACACTGAAGCTTTCTTT
>NA|TRBJ1-1|NA|TRBV11-2
CASSADRNTEAFF
TGTGCCAGCAGCGCAGACAGGAACACTGAAGCTTTCTTT
>once|TRBJ1-4|NA|TRBV6-1
CASQIGEPNEKLFF
TGTGCCAGTCAGATCGGGGAGCCTAATGAAAAACTGTTTTTT
>NA|TRBJ2-3|NA|TRBV5-4
CASSRQGGPSTDTQYF
TGTGCCAGCAGCAGGCAGGGGGGCCCTAGCACAGATACGCAGTATTTT
>few|TRBJ2-1|NA|TRBV7-7
CASSPNRNNEQFF
TGTGCCAGCAGTCCGAACAGAAACAATGAGCAGTTCTTC
>NA|TRBJ2-6|NA|TRBV4-3
CASSQESAGAGANVLTF
TGCGCCAGCAGCCAAGAGTCGGCAGGGGCTGGGGCCAACGTCCTGACTTTC
>once|TRBJ2-7|TRBD1|TRBV7-2
CASSTDRGPYEQYF
TGTGCCAGCAGCACTGACAGGGGACCTTACGAGCAGTACTTC
>NA|TRBJ1-3|NA|TRBV6-5
CASSPDEGAGNTIYF
TGTGCCAGCAGTCCCGATGAAGGGGCTGGAAACACCATATATTTT
>NA|TRBJ2-2|NA|TRBV9
CASSVFSTNTGELFF
TGTGCCAGCAGCGTCTTTAGTACGAACACCGGGGAGCTGTTTTTT
>few|TRBJ1-5|NA|TRBV7-9
CASSLFSIRRGNQPQHF
TGTGCCAGCAGCTTGTTCTCAATTCGCAGGGGCAATCAGCCCCAGCATTTT
>NA|TRBJ2-3|NA|TRBV7-7
CASSLAPGADTQYF
TGTGCTAGCAGCTTAGCTCCCGGAGCAGATACGCAGTATTTT
>NA|TRBJ2-3|TRBD1|TRBV18
CASSQTGTGGGDTQYF
TGTGCCAGCTCACAGACCGGGACAGGGGGTGGAGATACGCAGTATTTT
>NA|TRBJ1-6|TRBD1|TRBV2
CASSDTGGRSPLHF
TGTGCCAGCAGTGATACAGGGGGGCGCTCACCCCTCCACTTT
>NA|TRBJ2-2|NA|TRBV6-4
CASSVGLNTGELFF
TGTGCCAGCAGTGTGGGACTGAACACCGGGGAGCTGTTTTTT
>NA|TRBJ1-2|NA|TRBV2
CASTPLTGGANYGYTF
TGTGCCAGCACTCCCCTAACGGGAGGGGCGAACTATGGCTACACCTTC
>NA|TRBJ2-3|TRBD1|TRBV7-9
CASSLGTGFDTQYF
TGTGCCAGCAGCTTGGGGACAGGGTTTGATACGCAGTATTTT
>few|TRBJ1-4|NA|TRBV7-9
CSSSLGTDNEKLFF
TGTTCCAGCAGCTTAGGCACTGATAATGAAAAACTGTTTTTT
>NA|TRBJ2-7|NA|TRBV4-1
CASSQDPSSFSYEQYF
TGCGCCAGCAGCCAAGACCCTAGCTCATTCTCCTACGAGCAGTACTTC
>NA|TRBJ2-7|NA|TRBV2
CASSVEAYEQYF
TGTGCCAGCAGTGTTGAGGCCTACGAGCAGTACTTC
>NA|TRBJ1-1|NA|TRBV6-5
CASRARMGEAFF
TGTGCCAGCAGAGCCCGTATGGGCGAAGCTTTCTTT
>NA|TRBJ1-4|NA|TRBV7-9
CASSDLGGFATNEKLFF
TGTGCCAGCAGCGACCTTGGGGGGTTTGCAACTAATGAAAAACTGTTTTTT